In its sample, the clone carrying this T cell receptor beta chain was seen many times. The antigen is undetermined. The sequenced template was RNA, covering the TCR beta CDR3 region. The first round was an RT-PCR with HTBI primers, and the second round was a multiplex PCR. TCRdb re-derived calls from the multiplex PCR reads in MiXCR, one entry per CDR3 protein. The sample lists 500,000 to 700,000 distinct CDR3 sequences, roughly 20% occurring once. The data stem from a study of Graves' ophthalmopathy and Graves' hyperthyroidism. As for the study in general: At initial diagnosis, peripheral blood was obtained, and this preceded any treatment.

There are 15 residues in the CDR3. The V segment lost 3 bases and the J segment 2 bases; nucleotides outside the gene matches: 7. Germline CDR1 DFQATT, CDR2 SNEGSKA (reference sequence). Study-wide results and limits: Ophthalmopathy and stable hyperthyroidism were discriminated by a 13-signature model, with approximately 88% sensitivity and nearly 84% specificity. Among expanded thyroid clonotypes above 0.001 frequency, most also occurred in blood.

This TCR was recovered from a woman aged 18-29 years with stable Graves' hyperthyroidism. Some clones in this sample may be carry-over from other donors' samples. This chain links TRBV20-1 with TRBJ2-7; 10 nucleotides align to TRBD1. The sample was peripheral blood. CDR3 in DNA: TGCAGTGCTAGCCCCCGACAGGGGGCAACCTACGAGCAGTACTTC. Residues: CSASPRQGATYEQYF.